The clone carrying this TCR beta chain was detected once. The antigen is not known. PCR amplification relied on 60 Vbeta primers (plus 13 Jbeta primers). Using immunoSEQ multiplex PCR, the repertoire was profiled, and TCRdb retains in-frame clones only, with some absent. The table shows under 200,000 clones, with approximately 84% occurring only once. This record comes from a study of cytomegalovirus exposure and HLA in healthy donors. Study results and caveats: In a later analysis, the majority of CMV-associated beta chains seemingly showed HLA restriction. Data from an earlier analysis indicated that most TCR beta V segments were productive either about 87% or about 30% of the time. Rare TCR sequences predominated, though certain public TCRs were found in many donors. Exclusion as indistinguishable affected some V segments, including TRBV6-2 and TRBV6-3.

Germline-derived CDR1 and CDR2 are SGDLS and YYNGEE. The CDR3 has 16 amino acids. The ends lost 4 bases at V and 4 bases at J; junction bases unmatched: 10. This chain joins TRBV9 and TRBJ2-3, with 9 nucleotides matching TRBD2. This clonotype was sampled from a boy younger than 10 in good health and CMV-seronegative. The sequencing sample was made of PBMCs. CDR3 sequence reads: CASSPSLAGRADTQYF. CDR3 nucleotide sequence: TGTGCCAGCAGCCCATCCCTAGCGGGAAGGGCAGATACGCAGTATTTT.